Presented here are 29 T cell receptor beta chains from one specimen sequenced in a study of blood T cell repertoires in COVID-19 (TCRdb year 2020). Library generation was performed with the immunoSEQ multiplex PCR assay. As stored in TCRdb, this immuneACCESS dataset retains in-frame rearrangements with V and J assigned. A fraction of the clones does not appear; measured against another copy, unresolved V genes explain less than half of the discrepancy, and the remainder lacks a known reason. The sample includes tens of thousands of clones, with around 86% observed a single time. Of the sample, 25% to 30% falls within the top ten clones. Input material: peripheral blood. These receptors came from a man aged 50-59 years with active or convalescent COVID-19.

The rearrangement uses TRBV7-2 and TRBJ2-3; D is perhaps TRBD2 (5 bases). Trimming shortened V by 5 bases and J by 2 bases, and 11 bases separated the two germline ends. The germline V gene encodes CDR1 SGHTA and CDR2 FQGNSA. The CDR3 length is 14 residues. The CDR3 region has the DNA TGTGCCAGCAGCCGGAGGACCACCACAGATACGCAGTATTTT. Encoded protein: CASSRRTTTDTQYF.

V and J are TRBV14 and TRBJ2-5; the D gene is possibly TRBD1 (5 bases). CDR1 and CDR2 from the germline V gene are SGHDN and FVKESK. The V and J ends lost 4 bases and 5 bases respectively, with 11 bases between them. The CDR3 totals 13 residues. CDR3 sequence (DNA): TGTGCCAGCAGCCGCAGGGTTTACGAGACCCAGTACTTC. Its translation: CASSRRVYETQYF.

CDR3 DNA sequence: TGTGCCAGCGGACGGTTACTGATTGGGGGGATCGATACGCAGTATTTT. This sequence encodes CASGRLLIGGIDTQYF. The J gene is TRBJ2-3, the V gene TRBV5-6, with D tentatively TRBD2 (6 bases). This CDR3 has 16 residues. Germline V gene data show CDR1 as SGHDT and CDR2 as YYEEEE. V gave up 7 bases and J gave up 6 bases, with 24 bases separating them.

The chain has TRBV5-1 and TRBJ2-1, with TRBD2 identical over 10 bases. CDR3 size: 14 residues. Germline trimming cut 3 bases from V and 7 bases from J; bases unmatched to any gene: 4. Germline V gene lookup returns CDR1 SGHRS and CDR2 YFSETQ. The CDR3 DNA reads TGCGCCAGCAGCTGGGGACTAGCGCCTAATGAGCAGTTCTTC. Amino acid sequence: CASSWGLAPNEQFF.

V is TRBV23-1 and J is TRBJ2-3; D gene uncertain. TRBV23-1 is recorded as an ORF, its role being uncertain. The length of the CDR3 is 13 residues. V shed 4 bases and J shed 2 bases, with 7 bases lying between them. CDR3 bases: TGCGCCAGCAGTCTTTCCAACACAGATACGCAGTATTTT. Its translation is CASSLSNTDTQYF.

V gene TRBV2 combines with J gene TRBJ1-2; D uncertain. Trimming removed 1 base from V and 7 bases from J, with 7 bases in between. The germline V gene has CDR1 SNHLY and CDR2 FYNNEI. The CDR3 extends over 12 amino acids. The CDR3 here is CASSEGSVGYTF. The CDR3 DNA sequence: TGTGCCAGCAGTGAAGGGAGCGTTGGCTACACCTTC.

This clone turned up a few times. The rearrangement uses TRBV27 and TRBJ1-6, with TRBD1 identical over 7 bases. Germline V gives CDR1 MNHEY, CDR2 SMNVEV (reference sequence). This CDR3 spans 15 amino acids. J lost 9 bases, V lost 0 bases, and 5 bases had no gene match. This chain's CDR3 is CASSLSEQGSSPLHF. The CDR3 nucleotides read TGTGCCAGCAGTTTATCGGAACAGGGGTCTTCACCCCTCCACTTT.

The rearrangement uses TRBV5-1 and TRBJ2-7; tentatively, D is TRBD1 (5 bases). V lost 7 bases and J lost 6, with 23 bases in between. The germline CDR1 and CDR2 sequences are SGHRS and YFSETQ. The CDR3 length is 15 residues. The CDR3 is CASGPLQGKEAEQYF. The CDR3 DNA sequence: TGCGCCAGCGGCCCCCTGCAGGGTAAAGAGGCCGAGCAGTACTTC.

The V gene is TRBV5-1, the J gene TRBJ1-6, with D possibly matching TRBD1 (5 bases). This CDR3 is 14 amino acids long. Germline loops: CDR1 SGHRS, CDR2 YFSETQ. V dropped 0 bases and J dropped 13 bases, with 14 bases sitting between them. CDR3 loop: CASSLDTGEGPLHF. The CDR3 nucleotides read TGCGCCAGCAGCTTGGATACGGGGGAGGGTCCCCTCCACTTT.

This clone was detected once. The rearrangement joins TRBV11-3 to TRBJ2-3; TRBD2 matches at 7 bases. V lost 5 bases and J lost 4; bases outside the gene matches: 9. Germline V CDR1 and CDR2: SGHNT, YENEEA. CDR3 length equals 15 residues. This CDR3 is CASSGEGSGPDTQYF. In nucleotides, the CDR3 is TGTGCCAGCAGCGGGGAGGGTTCGGGACCAGATACGCAGTATTTT.

The chain recombines TRBV6-6 with TRBJ2-7; D may be TRBD1 (6 bases). The CDR3 extends over 13 amino acids. Germline V gives CDR1 MNHNY, CDR2 SVGAGI (reference sequence). The V end was cut by 10 bases, the J end by 2 bases, with 15 bases between. CDR3 residues: CATTTGLTYEQYF. CDR3 in DNA: TGTGCCACTACTACAGGGCTTACCTACGAGCAGTACTTC.

This clone is a singleton in its sample. The chain carries TRBV29-1 and TRBJ2-4, with D uncertain. Germline CDR1 and CDR2: SQVTM and ANQGSEA. This CDR3 is built from 11 residues. V was cut by 1 base and J by 4 bases, with 2 bases left in between. The CDR3 DNA follows: TGCAGCGTTGAAGTAAAAAACATTCAGTACTTC. Translation gives CSVEVKNIQYF. The complete variable domain, with remaining parts taken from reference TRBV29-1 and TRBJ2-4, reads SAVISQKPSRDICQRGTSLTIQCQVDSQVTMMFWYRQQPGQSLTLIATANQGSEATYESGFVIDKFPISRPNLTFSTLTVSNMSPEDSSIYLCSVEVKNIQYFGAGTRLSVL.

The CDR3 loop is CASSIETGGRNEQFF. DNA of the CDR3: TGTGCCAGTAGTATAGAGACAGGGGGCAGGAATGAGCAGTTCTTC. This chain joins TRBV19 and TRBJ2-1, with TRBD1 matching 10 bases. CDR1 LNHDA and CDR2 SQIVND come from the germline V gene (reference sequence). V trimming: 0 bases; J trimming: 7 bases; junction bases outside the gene matches: 3. The CDR3 has 15 residues.

In its sample, this clone was seen once. The V call is TRBV28, the J call TRBJ1-2; D is possibly TRBD1 (6 bases). The CDR3 spans 17 residues. V lost 7 bases to trimming and J lost 5 bases, with 26 bases between them. Germline-derived CDR1 and CDR2 are MDHEN and SYDVKM. CDR3 protein: CASMGGGKDNYLYGYTF. CDR3 DNA: TGTGCCAGCATGGGAGGGGGAAAGGACAACTATCTGTATGGCTACACCTTC.

V usage is TRBV19 and J usage is TRBJ2-7; 8 bases align to TRBD1. The V gene's germline CDR1 is LNHDA and CDR2 SQIVND (reference sequence). This CDR3 comprises 14 residues. The ends lost 6 bases at V and 5 bases at J; junction bases unmatched: 9. CDR3 sequence (DNA): TGTGCCAGTAGCATCTTGACAGGGGCCAACGAGCAGTACTTC. It codes for CASSILTGANEQYF. Based on the CDR3 plus reference TRBV19 and TRBJ2-7, the full variable domain is DGGITQSPKYLFRKEGQNVTLSCEQNLNHDAMYWYRQDPGQGLRLIYYSQIVNDFQKGDIAEGYSVSREKKESFPLTVTSAQKNPTAFYLCASSILTGANEQYFGPGTRLTVT.

This chain uses TRBV19 with TRBJ1-1, with D maybe TRBD1 (6 bases). Germline values: CDR1 LNHDA, CDR2 SQIVND (reference sequence). V was trimmed by 5 bases and J by 0 bases, leaving 16 bases between them. The CDR3 is 16 amino acids. The CDR3 DNA follows: TGTGCCAGTAGTCGGGGGGCAAAAGTGGTGAACACTGAAGCTTTCTTT. Amino acid sequence: CASSRGAKVVNTEAFF.

The genes are TRBV9 and TRBJ2-7; TRBD2 aligns across 12 bases. The CDR3 contains 14 residues. Germline V gene sequence: CDR1 SGDLS, CDR2 YYNGEE. The ends lost 4 bases at V and 5 bases at J; junction bases unmatched: 4. CDR3 bases: TGTGCCAGCAGCCCCCGACTAGCGGGGGACGAGCAGTACTTC. It yields the protein CASSPRLAGDEQYF. Together with reference TRBV9 and TRBJ2-7, the CDR3 gives the full variable domain: DSGVTQTPKHLITATGQRVTLRCSPRSGDLSVYWYQQSLDQGLQFLIQYYNGEERAKGNILERFSAQQFPDLHSELNLSSLELGDSALYFCASSPRLAGDEQYFGPGTRLTVT.

This chain connects TRBV6-2 or TRBV6-3 to TRBJ1-2, with 7 nucleotides matching TRBD1. Unmatched junction bases numbered 7, after V lost 4 bases and J lost 5 bases. Germline CDR1 MNHEY, CDR2 SVGEGT. The CDR3 loop spans 14 amino acids. The CDR3 protein is CASSSPGQPYGYTF. CDR3 in DNA: TGTGCCAGCAGTTCTCCGGGACAGCCTTATGGCTACACCTTC.

The genes are TRBV6-5 and TRBJ2-5; 7 bases are shared with TRBD1. The CDR3 has 15 amino acids. Unmatched junction bases numbered 10, after V lost 7 bases and J lost 2 bases. CDR1 and CDR2 from the germline V gene are MNHEY and SVGAGI. The CDR3 sequence: CASKGGIWGQETQYF. The CDR3 DNA is TGTGCCAGCAAAGGGGGCATTTGGGGACAAGAGACCCAGTACTTC.

A few counts support this clone. For the CDR3, the DNA is TGTGCCTGGAGTAAAGGGGTCAATCAGCCCCAGCATTTT. This codes for CAWSKGVNQPQHF. V gene TRBV30 combines with J gene TRBJ1-5; tentatively, D is TRBD1 (5 bases). Looked up from germline, CDR1 is GTSNPN and CDR2 is SVGIG (reference sequence). Trimming took 2 bases from V and 3 from J, leaving 8 bases between them. This CDR3 has 13 amino acids.

V and J are TRBV4-1 and TRBJ2-7; tentative D call: TRBD1 (6 bases). The CDR3 sequence is 18 residues long. Germline values: CDR1 MGHRA, CDR2 YSYEKL. The V and J ends lost 6 bases and 5 bases respectively, with 29 bases between them. Here the CDR3 reads CASREQGGSGAHDDEQYF. The CDR3 DNA reads as TGCGCCAGCAGGGAGCAAGGGGGATCAGGGGCGCATGACGACGAGCAGTACTTC.

The rearrangement uses TRBV7-2 and TRBJ2-5; weak D call: TRBD1 (6 bases). CDR1 and CDR2 (germline): SGHTA, FQGNSA. Trimming took off 0 bases at V and 3 bases at J, with 11 bases between the two ends. The CDR3 extends over 15 amino acids. CDR3 residues: CASSLAGAHKETQYF. CDR3 DNA: TGTGCCAGCAGCTTAGCGGGGGCCCATAAAGAGACCCAGTACTTC.

To note about this clone: The same CDR3 is also encoded by other DNA sequences in this sample. The J gene is TRBJ2-7, the V gene TRBV5-4, with 8 bases aligning to TRBD2. Germline V CDR1 and CDR2: SGHNT, YYREEE (reference sequence). This CDR3 contains 15 residues. V trimming: 0 bases; J trimming: 2 bases; junction bases outside the gene matches: 4. This CDR3 reads CASSLGLAGTYEQYF. CDR3 coding DNA: TGTGCCAGCAGCTTGGGCTTAGCGGGAACCTACGAGCAGTACTTC. Filled out from reference TRBV5-4 and TRBJ2-7, the complete variable domain reads ETGVTQSPTHLIKTRGQQVTLRCSSQSGHNTVSWYQQALGQGPQFIFQYYREEENGRGNFPPRFSGLQFPNYSSELNVNALELDDSALYLCASSLGLAGTYEQYFGPGTRLTVT.

This chain links TRBV5-5 with TRBJ1-1; TRBD1 matches at 7 bases. In germline, CDR1 is SGHKS, CDR2 YYEKEE (reference sequence). The J segment lost 1 base and the V segment lost 1 base, leaving 1 base of the junction unmatched. The CDR3 has 14 residues. The CDR3, as DNA: TGTGCCAGCAGCTTGAGGGACAGGAACACTGAAGCTTTCTTT. Protein: CASSLRDRNTEAFF. The whole variable domain, remainder taken from reference TRBV5-5 and TRBJ1-1, is DAGVTQSPTHLIKTRGQQVTLRCSPISGHKSVSWYQQVLGQGPQFIFQYYEKEERGRGNFPDRFSARQFPNYSSELNVNALLLGDSALYLCASSLRDRNTEAFFGQGTRLTVV.

The gene calls are TRBV2 and TRBJ2-7; D gene uncertain. Trimming shortened V by 0 bases and J by 2 bases, and 2 bases separated the two germline ends. CDR3 size: 12 residues. The germline V gene has CDR1 SNHLY and CDR2 FYNNEI. As DNA, the CDR3 is TGTGCCAGCAGTGAAGCTACCTACGAGCAGTACTTC. The encoded protein is CASSEATYEQYF.

The V and J genes are TRBV28 and TRBJ1-2; D might be TRBD1 (6 bases). With 7 bases removed from V and 5 bases from J, the gap between germline ends came to 17 bases. Looked up from germline, CDR1 is MDHEN and CDR2 is SYDVKM. The CDR3 loop spans 14 amino acids. The CDR3 sequence is CASNLSQGFYGYTF. The DNA for the CDR3 is TGTGCCAGCAACCTGTCACAGGGCTTTTATGGCTACACCTTC.

This clone was found a few times. The chain combines TRBV30 with TRBJ1-5, with 10 bases aligning to TRBD1. Germline CDR1 is GTSNPN and CDR2 is SVGIG (reference sequence). V was clipped by 0 bases and J by 8 bases; unmatched bases: 4. This CDR3 contains 14 residues. The CDR3 sequence is CAWSVGTGAEPQHF. Written as DNA, the CDR3 is TGTGCCTGGAGTGTAGGGACAGGGGCCGAGCCCCAGCATTTT.

The rearrangement uses TRBV25-1 and TRBJ2-1; the D gene is possibly TRBD1 (5 bases). Trimming removed 4 bases at V and 2 bases at J, with 15 bases between. In germline, CDR1 is MGHDK, CDR2 SYGVNS. The CDR3 sequence is 16 residues long. CDR3 sequence: CASSVYGGQAYNEQFF. The DNA of the CDR3 is TGTGCCAGCAGTGTCTATGGCGGACAAGCCTACAATGAGCAGTTCTTC.

This clone came up a few times. CDR3 residues: CASSTRQGSGEKLFF. CDR3 nucleotide sequence: TGTGCCAGCAGCACCCGACAGGGATCGGGAGAAAAACTGTTTTTT. The chain uses TRBV9 and TRBJ1-4, with TRBD1 matching 7 bases. The V segment lost 4 bases and the J segment 8 bases; nucleotides outside the gene matches: 11. The CDR3 has 15 amino acids. The germline gives CDR1 SGDLS, CDR2 YYNGEE.